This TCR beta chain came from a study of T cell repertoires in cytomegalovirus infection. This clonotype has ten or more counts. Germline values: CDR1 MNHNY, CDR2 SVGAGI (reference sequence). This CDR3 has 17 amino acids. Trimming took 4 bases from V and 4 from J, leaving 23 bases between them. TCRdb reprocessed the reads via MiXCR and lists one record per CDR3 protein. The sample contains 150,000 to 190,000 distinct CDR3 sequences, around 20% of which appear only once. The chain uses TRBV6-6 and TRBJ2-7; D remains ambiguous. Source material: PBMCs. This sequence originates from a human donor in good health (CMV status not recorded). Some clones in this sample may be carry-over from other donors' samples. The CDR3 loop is CASSSYSVGGHSYEQYF. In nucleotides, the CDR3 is TGTGCCAGCAGTTCCTATTCTGTAGGCGGCCACTCTTACGAGCAGTACTTC.